This T cell receptor (beta chain) was obtained from a study of OX40 agonist ivuxolimab in advanced cancers. Study-level background: Ivuxolimab was delivered to patients intravenously every 2 weeks at doses spanning 0.01 to 10 mg/kg. Whole-study results and caveats: The investigators did not determine what antigen specificity the expanded peripheral T cells had. Some nonresponders likewise displayed low normalized T-cell clonal expansion.

V was cut by 1 base and J by 3 bases, with 12 bases left in between. Germline lookup yields CDR1 MNHNS and CDR2 SASEGT. This CDR3 comprises 15 residues. Profiled with immunoSEQ multiplex PCR; TCRdb holds only in-frame clones, not every one. The sample has around 79,000 clones; 92% are singletons. As concerns this clone: The antigen is undetermined.

The chain uses TRBV6-1 and TRBJ2-5; no definite D call. The receptor comes from an adult with an advanced solid tumor such as melanoma, head and neck, liver or kidney cancer. The sample consisted of CD4+ or CD8+ T cells sorted from blood, taken in a trial of the OX40 agonist ivuxolimab. In DNA, the CDR3 is TGTGCCAGCAGTGAAGGCGACACCACTGAAGAGACCCAGTACTTC. Translation: CASSEGDTTEETQYF.